The 31 T cell receptor beta chains reported below all come from one sample, sequenced in a study of PD-1 blockade in mismatch repair-deficient tumors (dated by TCRdb to the late 2010s). Libraries were constructed by the immunoSEQ multiplex PCR assay. TCRdb took over this immuneACCESS table, retaining in-frame rearrangements with V and J assigned. Such tables are incomplete; in checked studies, under half of the missing clones stem from an unresolved V gene, and the remainder is unexplained. The sample table lists tens of thousands of clones, roughly 81% of them with a count of one. Roughly 3.9% of the sample lies in the top ten. The sequenced sample was peripheral blood, obtained roughly 75 weeks after starting pembrolizumab. The source is an adult with mismatch repair-deficient cancer.

The chain is built from TRBV10-3 and TRBJ1-5, with D tentatively TRBD1 (5 bases). V was shortened by 2 bases and J by 1 base, with 21 bases between the two germline ends. The CDR3 contains 19 residues. Per the germline V gene, CDR1 is ENHRY and CDR2 is SYGVKD. The CDR3 bases are TGTGCCATCAGTGAGACCCCCGGGACCGGAAGGGCGAGCAATCAGCCCCAGCATTTT. Translating it yields CAISETPGTGRASNQPQHF.

The rearrangement links TRBV4-1 to TRBJ2-1, with no clear D. This CDR3 has 18 residues. CDR1 is MGHRA, CDR2 YSYEKL, per germline. V was clipped by 0 bases and J by 0 bases, with 15 bases between them. The CDR3 protein is CASSQEGTDVSSYNEQFF. CDR3 DNA: TGCGCCAGCAGCCAAGAGGGTACGGACGTGAGCTCCTACAATGAGCAGTTCTTC.

The CDR3 DNA sequence: TGTGCCAGCAGTTCCCCCGGGCAGGTCGACACTGAAGCTTTCTTT. Its protein product is CASSSPGQVDTEAFF. The J gene is TRBJ1-1, the V gene TRBV27; D is ambiguous. V gave up 4 bases and J gave up 3 bases, with 15 bases separating them. CDR3 length: 15 residues. Germline lookup yields CDR1 MNHEY and CDR2 SMNVEV (reference sequence).

The chain is built from TRBV19 and TRBJ2-7; TRBD2 matches at 8 bases. The V and J ends lost 4 bases and 6 bases, in that order; junction bases with no gene match: 5. The CDR3 contains 13 residues. Per germline, CDR1 LNHDA and CDR2 SQIVND (reference sequence). CDR3 protein: CASSRRGASEQYF. CDR3 in DNA: TGTGCCAGTAGTAGGCGGGGGGCTAGCGAGCAGTACTTC.

To note about this clone: Other DNA sequences in this sample translate to the same CDR3. The gene calls are TRBV28 and TRBJ2-7; D uncertain. With 7 bases removed from V and 3 bases from J, the gap between germline ends came to 22 bases. Looked up from germline, CDR1 is MDHEN and CDR2 is SYDVKM. The length of the CDR3 is 16 residues. The CDR3: CASISPDPKGFYEQYF. CDR3 nucleotide sequence: TGTGCCAGCATATCGCCTGACCCCAAAGGCTTCTACGAGCAGTACTTC.

The chain couples TRBV15 to TRBJ2-1; a possible D gene is TRBD2 (6 bases). Trimming took 9 bases from V and 0 from J, leaving 18 bases between them. CDR3 length: 16 residues. CDR1 is LNHNV and CDR2 is YYDKDF in the germline V gene (reference sequence). The CDR3 loop reads CATRLLATGSYNEQFF. CDR3 sequence (DNA): TGTGCCACGAGGTTGCTAGCGACCGGCTCCTACAATGAGCAGTTCTTC.

The chain combines TRBV5-1 with TRBJ2-7; 7 bases are a match to TRBD2. Germline values: CDR1 SGHRS, CDR2 YFSETQ. Unmatched junction bases numbered 10, after V lost 3 bases and J lost 7 bases. CDR3 length: 14 residues. The chain's CDR3 is CASSSGDGAGEQYF. The CDR3 DNA reads TGCGCCAGCAGCTCCGGGGACGGAGCGGGGGAGCAGTACTTC.

The count of this clone is one. The chain is built from TRBV30 and TRBJ1-2, with 10 bases lining up with TRBD1. J was trimmed by 5 bases and V by 7 bases; bases with no gene match: 10. The length of the CDR3 is 14 residues. The germline V gene encodes CDR1 GTSNPN and CDR2 SVGIG (reference sequence). CDR3: CASRDRGFGYGYTF. For the CDR3, the DNA is TGTGCCTCGAGGGACAGGGGATTTGGGTATGGCTACACCTTC.

This chain joins TRBV14 and TRBJ1-1; D is unresolved. V gave up 0 bases and J gave up 2 bases, with 13 bases separating them. CDR3 length equals 16 residues. The germline V gene encodes CDR1 SGHDN and CDR2 FVKESK. CDR3 sequence: CASSQDLGQFNTEAFF. In DNA, the CDR3 is TGTGCCAGCAGCCAAGATCTGGGCCAGTTCAACACTGAAGCTTTCTTT.

V is TRBV4-2 and J is TRBJ2-7, with 7 bases that match TRBD1. Looked up from germline, CDR1 is LGHNA and CDR2 is YNFKEQ. The CDR3 is made up of 16 amino acids. Trimming cost V 1 base and J 4 bases; bases outside gene matches: 10. The CDR3 coding sequence is TGTGCCAGCAGCCAAGCTCACCCCAGGGGGTCGTACGAGCAGTACTTC. Translation: CASSQAHPRGSYEQYF.

The chain links TRBV5-1 to TRBJ2-7; D uncertain. The CDR3 is 12 residues long. Trimming took 6 bases from V and 2 from J, leaving 9 bases between them. From germline, CDR1 is SGHRS and CDR2 YFSETQ. The DNA of the CDR3 is TGCGCCAGCACAGCGAATACCTACGAGCAGTACTTC. Protein sequence: CASTANTYEQYF. Complete variable domain (other parts from reference TRBV5-1 and TRBJ2-7): KAGVTQTPRYLIKTRGQQVTLSCSPISGHRSVSWYQQTPGQGLQFLFEYFSETQRNKGNFPGRFSGRQFSNSRSEMNVSTLELGDSALYLCASTANTYEQYFGPGTRLTVT.

The count of this clone is one. This rearrangement joins TRBV28 to TRBJ1-4; the match to TRBD1 covers 7 bases. Germline V gene lookup returns CDR1 MDHEN and CDR2 SYDVKM. The CDR3 consists of 17 residues. J was trimmed by 4 bases and V by 3 bases; bases with no gene match: 11. As DNA, the CDR3 is TGTGCCAGCAGTTTCCCGACAGGGCTAATTGGTAATGAAAAACTGTTTTTT. Translating gives CASSFPTGLIGNEKLFF.

This chain uses TRBV29-1 with TRBJ2-7; 10 bases map to TRBD1. Unmatched junction bases numbered 7, after V lost 0 bases and J lost 2 bases. The CDR3 has 16 residues. Germline CDR1 and CDR2: SQVTM and ANQGSEA. CDR3 region: CSVEDWGGQGTYEQYF. The CDR3 region has the DNA TGCAGCGTTGAAGATTGGGGGGGACAGGGGACCTACGAGCAGTACTTC.

The chain joins TRBV7-6 to TRBJ2-1; D not certain. V lost 5 bases and J lost 0, with 17 bases in between. The CDR3 is 17 amino acids. Germline CDR1 and CDR2: SGHVS and FNYEAQ. This chain's CDR3 is CASSPTGWASSYNEQFF. The CDR3 DNA reads as TGTGCCAGCAGCCCTACCGGTTGGGCGTCCTCCTACAATGAGCAGTTCTTC.

The rearrangement joins TRBV5-1 to TRBJ1-3, with TRBD1 matching over 7 bases. The V segment lost 4 bases and the J segment 0 bases; nucleotides outside the gene matches: 4. Germline CDR1 and CDR2: SGHRS and YFSETQ. The CDR3 loop spans 15 amino acids. CDR3 in amino acids: CASSPGTVSGNTIYF. For the CDR3, the DNA is TGCGCCAGCAGCCCGGGGACAGTCTCTGGAAACACCATATATTTT. Based on the CDR3 plus reference TRBV5-1 and TRBJ1-3, the full variable domain is KAGVTQTPRYLIKTRGQQVTLSCSPISGHRSVSWYQQTPGQGLQFLFEYFSETQRNKGNFPGRFSGRQFSNSRSEMNVSTLELGDSALYLCASSPGTVSGNTIYFGEGSWLTVV.

The chain joins TRBV4-1 to TRBJ1-1, with D hard to call. CDR1 MGHRA and CDR2 YSYEKL come from the germline V gene. This CDR3 spans 15 amino acids. Trimming removed 1 base from V and 1 base from J, with 10 bases in between. CDR3 amino acids: CASSQVRVQNTEAFF. CDR3 coding DNA: TGCGCCAGCAGCCAAGTGCGTGTACAGAACACTGAAGCTTTCTTT.

The chain combines TRBV5-4 with TRBJ2-6; the D is unclear. From germline, CDR1 is SGHNT and CDR2 YYREEE (reference sequence). With 0 bases removed from V and 3 bases from J, the gap between germline ends came to 16 bases. The length of the CDR3 is 18 residues. In DNA, the CDR3 is TGTGCCAGCAGCTTGGAGGTGGAAAGGCTCGTTGGGGCCAACGTCCTGACTTTC. This codes for CASSLEVERLVGANVLTF.

This chain uses TRBV6-6 with TRBJ1-5; no definite D call. This CDR3 contains 13 residues. Trimming removed 2 bases at V and 0 bases at J, with 2 bases between. CDR1 is MNHNY and CDR2 is SVGAGI in the germline V gene (reference sequence). CDR3 coding DNA: TGTGCCAGCAGTTACGGTAGCAATCAGCCCCAGCATTTT. This translates into CASSYGSNQPQHF.

The chain links TRBV6-4 to TRBJ2-1; D gene uncertain. The CDR3 is 11 residues long. In germline, CDR1 is MRHNA, CDR2 SNTAGT. V was cut by 2 bases and J by 13 bases, with 9 bases left in between. In DNA, the CDR3 is TGTGCCAGCAGTGACGCGGTCCGACAGTTCTTC. Amino acid sequence: CASSDAVRQFF.

The rearrangement uses TRBV11-3 and TRBJ2-1, with unresolved D. Germline assignment: CDR1 SGHNT and CDR2 YENEEA. This CDR3 is built from 13 residues. Trimming removed 5 bases at V and 3 bases at J, with 8 bases between. CDR3 in amino acids: CASSLSGYNEQFF. The CDR3 DNA is TGTGCCAGCAGCCTATCAGGCTACAATGAGCAGTTCTTC.

V and J are TRBV5-1 and TRBJ2-3; D ambiguous. CDR3 size: 14 residues. Trimming left V 0 bases short and J 0 bases short, with 5 bases between. Germline CDR1 and CDR2: SGHRS and YFSETQ. The CDR3: CASSLDWSTDTQYF. In nucleotides, the CDR3 is TGCGCCAGCAGCTTGGACTGGAGCACAGATACGCAGTATTTT.

This rearrangement joins TRBV5-6 to TRBJ1-1, with 9 bases lining up with TRBD1. The CDR3 has 16 amino acids. The V gene end was trimmed by 2 bases and the J gene end by 0 bases; junction bases not matched to a gene: 5. The germline V gene has CDR1 SGHDT and CDR2 YYEEEE. This CDR3 is CASSFGTGSLNTEAFF. The CDR3 region has the DNA TGTGCCAGCAGCTTTGGGACAGGGTCTTTGAACACTGAAGCTTTCTTT.

The J gene is TRBJ1-2, the V gene TRBV4-3, with D uncertain. Trimming took off 1 base at V and 6 bases at J, with 12 bases between the two ends. This CDR3 has 14 residues. Germline V lookup: CDR1 LGHNA, CDR2 YSLEER. For the CDR3, the DNA is TGCGCCAGCAGCCAAGGACCTACCCTAGATGGCTACACCTTC. Translated, it gives CASSQGPTLDGYTF.

The rearrangement uses TRBV6-1 and TRBJ1-1; D not resolved. V was clipped by 3 bases and J by 4 bases, with 12 bases between them. Germline CDR1 is MNHNS and CDR2 is SASEGT. The CDR3 loop spans 14 amino acids. CDR3 DNA: TGTGCCAGCAGTGAGGACCCGAGGATCACTGAAGCTTTCTTT. Its protein product is CASSEDPRITEAFF.

V gene TRBV18 combines with J gene TRBJ1-5, with 10 bases identical to TRBD1. CDR1 and CDR2 (germline): KGHSH, LQKENI. J lost 5 bases, V lost 1 base, and 2 bases had no gene match. The CDR3 runs 15 residues. CDR3 coding DNA: TGTGCCAGCTCACCACTCGGGACAGGGGATCAGCCCCAGCATTTT. It is translated as CASSPLGTGDQPQHF.

The rearrangement links TRBV5-6 to TRBJ2-2; D gene unclear. Germline V gene sequence: CDR1 SGHDT, CDR2 YYEEEE. Trimming removed 0 bases from V and 4 bases from J, with 10 bases in between. The CDR3 has 15 residues. CDR3 in amino acids: CASSLARVFTGELFF. Written as DNA, the CDR3 is TGTGCCAGCAGCTTGGCCAGAGTTTTCACCGGGGAGCTGTTTTTT. The whole variable domain, filled in from reference TRBV5-6 and TRBJ2-2, reads DAGVTQSPTHLIKTRGQQVTLRCSPKSGHDTVSWYQQALGQGPQFIFQYYEEEERQRGNFPDRFSGHQFPNYSSELNVNALLLGDSALYLCASSLARVFTGELFFGEGSRLTVL.

The chain carries TRBV14 and TRBJ2-2; D remains ambiguous. CDR3 length: 12 amino acids. Deletions cut 6 bases from V and 4 bases from J, with 6 bases between. Germline CDR1 reads SGHDN; CDR2 reads FVKESK. The DNA of the CDR3 is TGTGCCAGCAGTATCGCCACCGGGGAGCTGTTTTTT. It translates to CASSIATGELFF.

This rearrangement joins TRBV19 to TRBJ2-1; either TRBD1 or TRBD2 may supply D (5 bases each). Per the germline V gene, CDR1 is LNHDA and CDR2 is SQIVND (reference sequence). The CDR3 covers 14 residues. Between the trimmed V and J ends, which lost 3 bases and 8 bases, there was a span of 14 bases. CDR3 loop: CASSIAYRDDEQFF. The CDR3 DNA follows: TGTGCCAGTAGTATCGCTTATAGGGACGATGAGCAGTTCTTC.

This clone was picked up one time. The chain links TRBV15 to TRBJ2-5; D may match TRBD1 or TRBD2 (5 bases each). Trimming took off 1 base at V and 3 bases at J, with 9 bases between the two ends. The CDR3 sequence is 14 residues long. The V gene's germline CDR1 is LNHNV and CDR2 YYDKDF (reference sequence). CDR3 DNA sequence: TGTGCCACCAGCAGAGGAGGGACCGAAGAGACCCAGTACTTC. Translation: CATSRGGTEETQYF.

J is TRBJ2-3 and V is TRBV27; TRBD2 agrees at 9 bases. V lost 5 bases and J lost 3; bases outside the gene matches: 9. CDR1 is MNHEY, CDR2 SMNVEV, per germline (reference sequence). This CDR3 spans 16 amino acids. CDR3 sequence: CASSQIAGVETDTQYF. The CDR3 bases are TGTGCCAGCAGTCAGATAGCGGGAGTGGAGACAGATACGCAGTATTTT.

This sequence joins TRBV9 and TRBJ2-2, with 7 nucleotides matching TRBD1. This CDR3 spans 14 amino acids. Germline V gives CDR1 SGDLS, CDR2 YYNGEE. The V gene end was trimmed by 5 bases and the J gene end by 5 bases; junction bases not matched to a gene: 6. In nucleotides, the CDR3 is TGTGCCAGCAGGACAGGGTCGGGGACCGGGGAGCTGTTTTTT. Translated: CASRTGSGTGELFF.